This T cell receptor beta chain was profiled in a study of T cells after yellow fever vaccination. Notes on the study in general: Of the clonotypes, a small share occurred in both CD4 and CD8 compartments.

A few counts support this clonotype. Its antigen is unknown. The CDR3 has 13 residues. Germline loops: CDR1 SGHDT, CDR2 YYEEEE. V was shortened by 1 base and J by 14 bases, with 16 bases between the two germline ends. TCRdb used MiXCR to reprocess the 5' RACE reads, holding one entry per CDR3 protein. The table shows more than 350,000 distinct CDR3 sequences, with approximately 10% occurring only once. The starting material was PBMCs, obtained on the day of the first yellow fever vaccination. The sequence was obtained from a man younger than 35 who received the YFV17D yellow fever vaccine. The chain has TRBV5-6 and TRBJ2-1; a possible D gene is TRBD2 (6 bases). The chain's CDR3 is CASSLTSSGGKFF. Here the CDR3 DNA reads TGTGCCAGCAGCTTGACTAGCTCTGGCGGGAAGTTCTTC.